These T cell receptor beta chains were read from a single sample in a study of blood T cell repertoires in COVID-19. Sequencing used immunoSEQ multiplex PCR; TCRdb keeps in-frame clones, though not all of them. The sample records approximately 140,000 clones, roughly 80% being singletons. The sample comprised peripheral blood. The source of these receptors is a woman older than 75 with acute or convalescent COVID-19. CDR3s include the opening cysteine and the closing phenylalanine or tryptophan. The order of the fields is D gene, clone size, V gene, J gene, CDR3 protein, CDR3 DNA. A D gene is named only where the DNA matches it firmly. The size of a clone is reported for some rows only, either as once, few or many, or as a class for expanded clones.

d_call: NA; clone_size: once; v_call: TRBV3-1/TRBV3-2; j_call: TRBJ1-1; cdr3_aa: CASSQLPTLNTEAFF; cdr3_nt: TGTGCCAGCAGCCAATTACCGACATTGAACACTGAAGCTTTCTTT
d_call: NA; clone_size: once; v_call: TRBV9; j_call: TRBJ1-3; cdr3_aa: CASSVGTGWGNTIYF; cdr3_nt: TGTGCCAGCAGCGTAGGAACAGGGTGGGGAAACACCATATATTTT
d_call: TRBD2; clone_size: NA; v_call: TRBV3-1/TRBV3-2; j_call: TRBJ2-7; cdr3_aa: CASSQDFRTSGGLSYEQYF; cdr3_nt: TGTGCCAGCAGCCAAGATTTTAGGACTAGCGGGGGGTTATCCTACGAGCAGTACTTC
d_call: TRBD2; clone_size: few; v_call: TRBV7-2; j_call: TRBJ2-5; cdr3_aa: CASSRLAGGKETQYF; cdr3_nt: TGTGCCAGCAGCCGCTTAGCGGGAGGGAAGGAGACCCAGTACTTC
d_call: NA; clone_size: NA; v_call: TRBV5-4; j_call: TRBJ2-7; cdr3_aa: CASSFGRDYEQYF; cdr3_nt: TGTGCCAGCAGCTTCGGCAGGGACTACGAGCAGTACTTC
d_call: TRBD1; clone_size: NA; v_call: TRBV5-1; j_call: TRBJ2-7; cdr3_aa: CASKFGQGAYEQYF; cdr3_nt: TGCGCCAGCAAATTCGGACAGGGGGCCTACGAGCAGTACTTC
d_call: NA; clone_size: few; v_call: TRBV7-2; j_call: TRBJ1-2; cdr3_aa: CASSLARGSFYGYTF; cdr3_nt: TGTGCCAGCAGCTTAGCGCGGGGCTCGTTCTATGGCTACACCTTC
d_call: TRBD1; clone_size: NA; v_call: TRBV30; j_call: TRBJ1-3; cdr3_aa: CAGQGSSFGNTIYF; cdr3_nt: TGTGCCGGACAGGGTTCTTCTTTTGGAAACACCATATATTTT
d_call: NA; clone_size: NA; v_call: TRBV11-2; j_call: TRBJ2-1; cdr3_aa: CASRGYNEQFF; cdr3_nt: TGTGCCTCAAGGGGGTACAATGAGCAGTTCTTC
d_call: NA; clone_size: NA; v_call: TRBV4-3; j_call: TRBJ1-4; cdr3_aa: CASSQGGGGANEKLFF; cdr3_nt: TGCGCCAGCAGCCAAGGTGGGGGGGGTGCTAATGAAAAACTGTTTTTT
d_call: NA; clone_size: NA; v_call: TRBV18; j_call: TRBJ1-2; cdr3_aa: CASSPRSREGYTF; cdr3_nt: TGTGCCAGCTCACCACGTAGCAGGGAAGGCTACACCTTC
d_call: TRBD1; clone_size: NA; v_call: TRBV19; j_call: TRBJ1-2; cdr3_aa: CASTTWTGGAEDGYTF; cdr3_nt: TGTGCCAGTACCACCTGGACAGGGGGCGCAGAAGATGGCTACACCTTC
d_call: TRBD1; clone_size: NA; v_call: TRBV30; j_call: TRBJ1-6; cdr3_aa: CAWSYRDRTDPLHF; cdr3_nt: TGTGCCTGGAGTTACCGGGACAGAACCGATCCCCTCCACTTT
d_call: NA; clone_size: NA; v_call: TRBV5-1; j_call: TRBJ2-1; cdr3_aa: CASSFPRTEKSSYNEQFF; cdr3_nt: TGCGCCAGCAGCTTCCCCCGGACAGAGAAGAGCTCCTACAATGAGCAGTTCTTC
d_call: NA; clone_size: NA; v_call: TRBV4-3; j_call: TRBJ1-6; cdr3_aa: CASSHTNRSSYNSPLHF; cdr3_nt: TGCGCCAGCAGCCATACCAACAGAAGCTCCTATAATTCACCCCTCCACTTT
d_call: TRBD2; clone_size: once; v_call: TRBV7-9; j_call: TRBJ2-1; cdr3_aa: CASSLDSSGTIEQFF; cdr3_nt: TGTGCCAGCAGCTTAGATAGTAGCGGGACGATTGAGCAGTTCTTC
d_call: NA; clone_size: once; v_call: TRBV27; j_call: TRBJ1-6; cdr3_aa: CASSLSPGIYSPLHF; cdr3_nt: TGTGCCAGCAGTTTATCGCCAGGGATCTATTCACCCCTCCACTTT
d_call: NA; clone_size: once; v_call: TRBV3-1/TRBV3-2; j_call: TRBJ1-4; cdr3_aa: CASSQAGEPNEKLFF; cdr3_nt: TGTGCCAGCAGCCAAGCAGGGGAGCCTAATGAAAAACTGTTTTTT
d_call: NA; clone_size: once; v_call: TRBV21-1; j_call: TRBJ2-3; cdr3_aa: CASSKEAGFLGTQYF; cdr3_nt: TGTGCCAGCAGCAAAGAGGCAGGGTTCTTAGGTACGCAGTATTTT
d_call: TRBD1; clone_size: NA; v_call: TRBV5-1; j_call: TRBJ1-1; cdr3_aa: CASSAQRQGEAFF; cdr3_nt: TGCGCCAGCAGCGCCCAGCGACAGGGTGAAGCTTTCTTT
d_call: NA; clone_size: NA; v_call: TRBV27; j_call: TRBJ2-2; cdr3_aa: CASSIYLTGYLAPGELFF; cdr3_nt: TGTGCCAGCAGTATATATCTAACCGGTTACCTCGCCCCCGGGGAGCTGTTTTTT
d_call: TRBD1; clone_size: NA; v_call: TRBV7-6; j_call: TRBJ2-3; cdr3_aa: CASSLGDRYTDTQYF; cdr3_nt: TGTGCCAGCAGCTTAGGGGACAGATACACAGATACGCAGTATTTT
d_call: NA; clone_size: once; v_call: TRBV5-1; j_call: TRBJ1-2; cdr3_aa: CASSLVTGYGYTF; cdr3_nt: TGCGCCAGCAGCTTGGTTACTGGTTATGGCTACACCTTC
d_call: TRBD1; clone_size: NA; v_call: TRBV12-3/TRBV12-4; j_call: TRBJ1-2; cdr3_aa: CASRKQGAVGYTF; cdr3_nt: TGTGCCAGCAGGAAGCAGGGGGCCGTTGGCTACACCTTC
d_call: TRBD1; clone_size: NA; v_call: TRBV7-6; j_call: TRBJ1-5; cdr3_aa: CASSLGQGYSNQPQHF; cdr3_nt: TGTGCCAGCAGCTTAGGACAGGGTTATAGCAATCAGCCCCAGCATTTT
d_call: NA; clone_size: NA; v_call: TRBV5-4; j_call: TRBJ2-3; cdr3_aa: CASSLAGTDTQYF; cdr3_nt: TGTGCCAGCAGCTTGGCCGGGACAGATACGCAGTATTTT
d_call: TRBD1; clone_size: NA; v_call: TRBV4-3; j_call: TRBJ1-6; cdr3_aa: CASSQATTGTGNSPLHF; cdr3_nt: TGCGCCAGCAGCCAAGCTACAACCGGGACAGGGAATTCACCCCTCCACTTT
d_call: TRBD1; clone_size: NA; v_call: TRBV14; j_call: TRBJ1-6; cdr3_aa: CASNKQGTGLAPLHF; cdr3_nt: TGTGCCAGCAACAAACAGGGGACAGGGCTTGCACCCCTCCACTTT
d_call: TRBD1; clone_size: once; v_call: TRBV27; j_call: TRBJ2-7; cdr3_aa: CASSTGTGLSYEQYF; cdr3_nt: TGTGCCAGCAGTACCGGGACAGGGCTCTCCTACGAGCAGTACTTC
d_call: NA; clone_size: NA; v_call: TRBV2; j_call: TRBJ1-4; cdr3_aa: CASGGGATNEKLFF; cdr3_nt: TGTGCCAGTGGGGGGGGAGCAACTAATGAAAAACTGTTTTTT
d_call: TRBD2; clone_size: few; v_call: TRBV7-2; j_call: TRBJ2-5; cdr3_aa: CASSPLGGIETQYF; cdr3_nt: TGTGCCAGCAGCCCCCTGGGGGGGATAGAGACCCAGTACTTC
d_call: TRBD1; clone_size: NA; v_call: TRBV30; j_call: TRBJ1-2; cdr3_aa: CAWSVRQGNYGYTF; cdr3_nt: TGTGCCTGGAGTGTACGACAGGGGAACTATGGCTACACCTTC
d_call: NA; clone_size: NA; v_call: TRBV7-2; j_call: TRBJ1-2; cdr3_aa: CASSLGTDYGYTF; cdr3_nt: TGTGCCAGCAGCTTAGGGACAGACTATGGCTACACCTTC
d_call: NA; clone_size: NA; v_call: TRBV9; j_call: TRBJ2-1; cdr3_aa: CASSPRWDSAINEQFF; cdr3_nt: TGTGCCAGCAGCCCCCGGTGGGACTCCGCAATCAATGAGCAGTTCTTC
d_call: TRBD2; clone_size: NA; v_call: TRBV10-2; j_call: TRBJ2-5; cdr3_aa: CASKGAGGGETQYF; cdr3_nt: TGCGCAAGCAAAGGGGCGGGGGGCGGAGAGACCCAGTACTTC
d_call: NA; clone_size: NA; v_call: TRBV15; j_call: TRBJ1-5; cdr3_aa: CATSRDVRSTGTNQPQHF; cdr3_nt: TGTGCCACCAGCAGAGATGTGCGGTCGACAGGCACCAATCAGCCCCAGCATTTT
d_call: TRBD2; clone_size: once; v_call: TRBV3-1/TRBV3-2; j_call: TRBJ2-1; cdr3_aa: CASSRRGGAYNEQFF; cdr3_nt: TGTGCCAGCAGCCGGCGGGGGGGTGCCTACAATGAGCAGTTCTTC
d_call: NA; clone_size: NA; v_call: TRBV5-8; j_call: TRBJ2-3; cdr3_aa: CASSLIGGFTDTQYF; cdr3_nt: TGTGCCAGCAGCTTAATAGGGGGTTTCACAGATACGCAGTATTTT
d_call: NA; clone_size: NA; v_call: TRBV5-1; j_call: TRBJ2-6; cdr3_aa: CASSLVGGSGANVLTF; cdr3_nt: TGCGCCAGCAGCTTGGTAGGGGGCTCTGGGGCCAACGTCCTGACTTTC
d_call: NA; clone_size: once; v_call: TRBV4-3; j_call: TRBJ1-2; cdr3_aa: CASSLLPRQDIYGYTF; cdr3_nt: TGCGCCAGCAGCCTACTTCCGCGACAGGATATCTATGGCTACACCTTC
d_call: NA; clone_size: NA; v_call: TRBV4-1; j_call: TRBJ1-2; cdr3_aa: CASSRTRDYGYTF; cdr3_nt: TGCGCCAGCAGCCGGACTCGGGACTATGGCTACACCTTC
d_call: NA; clone_size: NA; v_call: TRBV25-1; j_call: TRBJ2-1; cdr3_aa: CASEIEYEQFF; cdr3_nt: TGTGCCAGCGAGATTGAATATGAGCAGTTCTTC
d_call: NA; clone_size: few; v_call: TRBV7-9; j_call: TRBJ2-7; cdr3_aa: CASSGGQGSWGQYF; cdr3_nt: TGTGCCAGCAGCGGAGGCCAGGGGTCGTGGGGGCAGTACTTC
d_call: NA; clone_size: once; v_call: TRBV7-2; j_call: TRBJ1-1; cdr3_aa: CASSLVGGGTNTEAFF; cdr3_nt: TGTGCCAGCAGCTTAGTGGGAGGGGGAACGAACACTGAAGCTTTCTTT
d_call: TRBD1; clone_size: NA; v_call: TRBV6-5; j_call: TRBJ2-7; cdr3_aa: CASSYSSRGFSEQYF; cdr3_nt: TGTGCCAGCAGTTACTCATCCAGGGGGTTTAGCGAGCAGTACTTC
d_call: TRBD1; clone_size: NA; v_call: TRBV6-2/TRBV6-3; j_call: TRBJ1-2; cdr3_aa: CASSYADRDGNGYTF; cdr3_nt: TGTGCCAGCAGTTACGCTGACAGGGATGGGAATGGCTACACCTTC
d_call: TRBD1; clone_size: NA; v_call: TRBV5-1; j_call: TRBJ2-3; cdr3_aa: CASSLARQGLTDTQYF; cdr3_nt: TGCGCCAGCAGCTTGGCACGACAGGGTTTGACAGATACGCAGTATTTT
d_call: NA; clone_size: few; v_call: TRBV30; j_call: TRBJ1-6; cdr3_aa: CAWSSTWASNNSPLHF; cdr3_nt: TGTGCCTGGAGTTCCACTTGGGCTTCCAATAATTCACCCCTCCACTTT
d_call: NA; clone_size: NA; v_call: TRBV12-3/TRBV12-4; j_call: TRBJ2-1; cdr3_aa: CASSFRRQNLFF; cdr3_nt: TGTGCCAGCAGTTTCCGGCGACAGAATCTGTTCTTC
d_call: NA; clone_size: NA; v_call: TRBV15; j_call: TRBJ1-1; cdr3_aa: CATSRGQSPIEAFF; cdr3_nt: TGTGCCACCAGCAGAGGACAGAGTCCTATTGAAGCTTTCTTT
d_call: NA; clone_size: NA; v_call: TRBV10-3; j_call: TRBJ2-7; cdr3_aa: CAISESGALPNEQYF; cdr3_nt: TGTGCCATCAGTGAGTCAGGGGCGCTCCCCAACGAGCAGTACTTC
d_call: NA; clone_size: NA; v_call: TRBV19; j_call: TRBJ2-2; cdr3_aa: CASSTGGGPGELFF; cdr3_nt: TGTGCCAGTAGCACAGGGGGGGGTCCCGGGGAGCTGTTTTTT
d_call: TRBD1; clone_size: NA; v_call: TRBV20-1; j_call: TRBJ2-7; cdr3_aa: CSASQQGVLGEQYF; cdr3_nt: TGCAGTGCTAGTCAACAGGGGGTGTTGGGCGAGCAGTACTTC
d_call: TRBD2; clone_size: NA; v_call: TRBV2; j_call: TRBJ2-1; cdr3_aa: CASSDQLAGANNEQFF; cdr3_nt: TGTGCCAGCAGTGATCAGCTAGCGGGGGCGAACAATGAGCAGTTCTTC
d_call: NA; clone_size: NA; v_call: TRBV27; j_call: TRBJ2-7; cdr3_aa: CASSSRLSYEQYF; cdr3_nt: TGTGCCAGCAGTTCCCGACTATCTTACGAGCAGTACTTC
d_call: NA; clone_size: NA; v_call: TRBV10-3; j_call: TRBJ2-3; cdr3_aa: CAISETGQWTDTQYF; cdr3_nt: TGTGCCATCAGTGAAACAGGGCAATGGACAGATACGCAGTATTTT
d_call: TRBD2; clone_size: NA; v_call: TRBV7-9; j_call: TRBJ2-1; cdr3_aa: CASSLGLAGYNEQFF; cdr3_nt: TGTGCCAGCAGCTTAGGACTAGCGGGATACAATGAGCAGTTCTTC